The 31 T cell receptor beta chains given below trace back to one sample, sequenced in a study of a mutant IDH1 vaccine in newly diagnosed glioma. This table comes from immunoSEQ multiplex PCR, and its TCRdb copy is limited to in-frame clones, with some not included. This table has approximately 70,000 clones, 79% appearing once. The time point: baseline, week 1 (first vaccination visit). The treatment: pre-vaccination baseline after standard-of-care therapy. Sequenced here: PBMCs, sampled from a glioma patient treated with radiotherapy, temozolomide or both. These receptors were obtained from a man between 45 and 60 years old with glioma.

V is TRBV30 and J is TRBJ2-2; a weak D match, TRBD1 (5 bases). The V gene lost 2 bases and the J gene lost 2 bases, with 15 bases spanning the gap. The CDR3 covers 16 residues. Per the germline V gene, CDR1 is GTSNPN and CDR2 is SVGIG (reference sequence). The CDR3 nucleotides are TGTGCCTGGAGTCCCCAGGGTTTACTCAACACCGGGGAGCTGTTTTTT. This translates into CAWSPQGLLNTGELFF.

V gene TRBV5-5 combines with J gene TRBJ1-2; D uncertain. Germline loops: CDR1 SGHKS, CDR2 YYEKEE (reference sequence). The CDR3 has 13 residues. Trimming shortened V by 0 bases and J by 3 bases, and 6 bases separated the two germline ends. The CDR3 DNA reads as TGTGCCAGCAGCTTGGAGATTCACTATGGCTACACCTTC. Its protein is CASSLEIHYGYTF.

This chain links TRBV5-1 with TRBJ2-5; TRBD1 or TRBD2 may be the D gene (5 bases each). CDR3 length equals 14 residues. From germline, CDR1 is SGHRS and CDR2 YFSETQ. The germline V and J ends were trimmed by 1 base and 4 bases, with 11 bases remaining between them. CDR3 coding DNA: TGCGCCAGCAGCTTGAGGGACCCCGGAGAGACCCAGTACTTC. Translation: CASSLRDPGETQYF.

The genes are TRBV19 and TRBJ1-5, with D perhaps TRBD1 (5 bases). CDR1 and CDR2 (germline): LNHDA, SQIVND (reference sequence). CDR3 length: 15 residues. The ends were cut back, 3 bases at V and 6 bases at J, with 15 bases in the middle. The CDR3 DNA follows: TGTGCCAGTAGTATTTTGGGGGAATCGGGTCAGCCCCAGCATTTT. This encodes CASSILGESGQPQHF.

This clone has only a few counts. The rearrangement joins TRBV9 to TRBJ1-2; D is unresolved. V dropped 0 bases and J dropped 4 bases, with 7 bases sitting between them. Germline V gene sequence: CDR1 SGDLS, CDR2 YYNGEE. This CDR3 region has 13 residues. Here the CDR3 reads CASSVVAGYGYTF. CDR3 DNA sequence: TGTGCCAGCAGCGTAGTGGCAGGCTATGGCTACACCTTC. The variable domain in full, with the rest retrieved from reference TRBV9 and TRBJ1-2, is DSGVTQTPKHLITATGQRVTLRCSPRSGDLSVYWYQQSLDQGLQFLIQYYNGEERAKGNILERFSAQQFPDLHSELNLSSLELGDSALYFCASSVVAGYGYTFGSGTRLTVV.

The chain has TRBV29-1 and TRBJ1-3, with D perhaps TRBD1 (5 bases). This CDR3 contains 12 residues. Trimming stripped 3 bases from V and 8 bases from J, with 11 bases between. Germline assignment: CDR1 SQVTM and CDR2 ANQGSEA. CDR3 nucleotide sequence: TGCAGCGTTGAGTCTGGGGCCCACACCATATATTTT. It is translated as CSVESGAHTIYF. Looking up the rest from reference TRBV29-1 and TRBJ1-3 gives the full variable domain: SAVISQKPSRDICQRGTSLTIQCQVDSQVTMMFWYRQQPGQSLTLIATANQGSEATYESGFVIDKFPISRPNLTFSTLTVSNMSPEDSSIYLCSVESGAHTIYFGEGSWLTVV.

The gene calls are TRBV19 and TRBJ1-4; no definite D call. This CDR3 region has 13 residues. Germline CDR1 is LNHDA and CDR2 is SQIVND (reference sequence). V lost 8 bases to trimming and J lost 5 bases, with 12 bases between them. Here the CDR3 reads CASGKGENEKLFF. For the CDR3, the DNA is TGTGCCAGTGGCAAGGGAGAGAATGAAAAACTGTTTTTT. The full variable domain, with the rest looked up from reference TRBV19 and TRBJ1-4, is DGGITQSPKYLFRKEGQNVTLSCEQNLNHDAMYWYRQDPGQGLRLIYYSQIVNDFQKGDIAEGYSVSREKKESFPLTVTSAQKNPTAFYLCASGKGENEKLFFGSGTQLSVL.

The chain carries TRBV5-1 and TRBJ1-3; D perhaps matches TRBD1 (6 bases). The CDR3 is made up of 16 amino acids. CDR1 is SGHRS, CDR2 YFSETQ, per germline. The V end was cut by 4 bases, the J end by 3 bases, with 17 bases between. DNA of the CDR3: TGCGCCAGCAGCGGGGGCCTACAGGGTAGTGGAAACACCATATATTTT. This gives the protein CASSGGLQGSGNTIYF.

The chain combines TRBV6-5 with TRBJ1-1; 8 bases are a match to TRBD1. Germline V gene lookup returns CDR1 MNHEY and CDR2 SVGAGI. V gave up 6 bases and J gave up 1 base; unmatched junction bases: 1. The CDR3 is 13 residues long. For the CDR3, the DNA is TGTGCCAGCAGGGGGACAGGGAACACTGAAGCTTTCTTT. Encoded protein: CASRGTGNTEAFF.

The chain uses TRBV29-1 and TRBJ2-5, with TRBD2 matching 13 bases. Losses at the gene ends were 1 base for V and 2 bases for J; bases not matched to a gene: 10. The CDR3 consists of 18 residues. Germline CDR1 SQVTM, CDR2 ANQGSEA. CDR3 region: CSVEAEVLAGGPQETQYF. CDR3 DNA: TGCAGCGTTGAAGCGGAGGTACTAGCGGGGGGGCCGCAAGAGACCCAGTACTTC. The complete variable domain, with remaining parts taken from reference TRBV29-1 and TRBJ2-5, reads SAVISQKPSRDICQRGTSLTIQCQVDSQVTMMFWYRQQPGQSLTLIATANQGSEATYESGFVIDKFPISRPNLTFSTLTVSNMSPEDSSIYLCSVEAEVLAGGPQETQYFGPGTRLLVL.

In this sample, this clone turned up once. The rearrangement uses TRBV6-1 and TRBJ1-4; D might be TRBD1 (5 bases). Trimming took 2 bases from V and 10 from J, leaving 20 bases between them. This CDR3 comprises 16 residues. Germline-derived CDR1 and CDR2 are MNHNS and SASEGT. The CDR3 is CASSEKSFGFGGKLFF. The CDR3 DNA follows: TGTGCCAGCAGTGAAAAGTCGTTCGGGTTCGGGGGAAAACTGTTTTTT.

This chain links TRBV30 with TRBJ1-5; no definite D call. Per germline, CDR1 GTSNPN and CDR2 SVGIG (reference sequence). Trimming took 3 bases from V and 2 from J, leaving 14 bases between them. CDR3 size: 15 residues. DNA for the CDR3: TGTGCCTGGAGCAAAGGAGGGCTCGGCAATCAGCCCCAGCATTTT. Amino acids: CAWSKGGLGNQPQHF.

This chain links TRBV19 with TRBJ1-5; unclear D gene. Trimming removed 2 bases from V and 4 bases from J, with 6 bases in between. Germline V lookup: CDR1 LNHDA, CDR2 SQIVND (reference sequence). The CDR3 totals 13 residues. CDR3 in DNA: TGTGCCAGTAGTATAAACGGTAATCAGCCCCAGCATTTT. Translation: CASSINGNQPQHF.

The chain is built from TRBV7-9 and TRBJ1-2, with no clear D. V was clipped by 3 bases and J by 4 bases, with 9 bases between them. This CDR3 comprises 13 residues. The germline V gene has CDR1 SEHNR and CDR2 FQNEAQ (reference sequence). CDR3 loop: CASSLAGSYGYTF. CDR3 DNA: TGTGCCAGCAGCTTGGCAGGCTCCTATGGCTACACCTTC.

The rearrangement links TRBV9 to TRBJ2-1, with TRBD2 matching 14 bases. The CDR3 is 14 amino acids. CDR1 and CDR2 (germline): SGDLS, YYNGEE. Trimming took 3 bases from V and 10 from J; bases not matched to a gene: 3. The CDR3 DNA reads as TGTGCCAGCAGCGCGACTAGCGGGGGGGCCGAGCAGTTCTTC. It encodes CASSATSGGAEQFF. Variable domain in full (rest from reference TRBV9 and TRBJ2-1): DSGVTQTPKHLITATGQRVTLRCSPRSGDLSVYWYQQSLDQGLQFLIQYYNGEERAKGNILERFSAQQFPDLHSELNLSSLELGDSALYFCASSATSGGAEQFFGPGTRLTVL.

The CDR3 here is CASSLKGAVTEAFF. DNA of the CDR3: TGTGCCAGCAGCTTAAAGGGGGCGGTCACCGAAGCTTTCTTT. The rearrangement links TRBV7-2 to TRBJ1-1; 7 bases are a match to TRBD1. CDR3 length: 14 amino acids. J lost 8 bases, V lost 2 bases, and 8 bases had no gene match. Germline CDR1 SGHTA, CDR2 FQGNSA.

Written as DNA, the CDR3 is TGTGCCAGCAGTGAATTTCGCGTCGTAGGTCTGTTTTTT. Translated: CASSEFRVVGLFF. The V gene is TRBV6-1, the J gene TRBJ1-4; D ambiguous. Germline CDR1 and CDR2: MNHNS and SASEGT. The CDR3 is 13 amino acids. The germline V and J ends were trimmed by 2 bases and 14 bases, with 15 bases remaining between them.

The V and J genes are TRBV29-1 and TRBJ1-1; D gene ambiguous. This CDR3 comprises 13 residues. Germline V CDR1 and CDR2: SQVTM, ANQGSEA. V was trimmed by 6 bases and J by 1 base, leaving 12 bases between them. CDR3 sequence: CSVGLFQNTEAFF. DNA of the CDR3: TGCAGCGTCGGACTGTTTCAGAACACTGAAGCTTTCTTT. Full variable domain (rest looked up from reference TRBV29-1 and TRBJ1-1): SAVISQKPSRDICQRGTSLTIQCQVDSQVTMMFWYRQQPGQSLTLIATANQGSEATYESGFVIDKFPISRPNLTFSTLTVSNMSPEDSSIYLCSVGLFQNTEAFFGQGTRLTVV.

The chain couples TRBV5-1 to TRBJ1-6, with TRBD1 as a possible D gene (5 bases). V lost 0 bases to trimming and J lost 6 bases, with 7 bases between them. This CDR3 is 14 amino acids long. The germline V gene has CDR1 SGHRS and CDR2 YFSETQ. This chain's CDR3 is CASSLGDSNSPLHF. CDR3 bases: TGCGCCAGCAGCTTGGGAGACAGTAATTCACCCCTCCACTTT.

This clone was picked up one time. This chain links TRBV29-1 with TRBJ1-1; unclear D gene. Germline V gene sequence: CDR1 SQVTM, CDR2 ANQGSEA. This CDR3 spans 13 amino acids. Deletions cut 3 bases from V and 4 bases from J, with 12 bases between. CDR3 sequence reads: CSVEKGRSTEAFF. The CDR3 region has the DNA TGCAGCGTTGAGAAGGGAAGGTCCACTGAAGCTTTCTTT.

In the case of this clone: Relative to the germline gene, one junction end is altered; a read error may explain this. The J gene is TRBJ1-1, the V gene TRBV2; no firm D call. Germline CDR1 reads SNHLY; CDR2 reads FYNNEI. The CDR3 consists of 13 residues. Written as DNA, the CDR3 is TGTGCCAGCAGTAAAGCCCTGAACAGTGAAGCTTTCTTT. Residues: CASSKALNSEAFF.

The CDR3 reads CASSYGGGANEQFF. The CDR3 region has the DNA TGTGCCAGCAGTTACGGCGGGGGGGCCAATGAGCAGTTCTTC. The chain recombines TRBV6-5 with TRBJ2-1; TRBD2 aligns across 9 bases. Germline loops: CDR1 MNHEY, CDR2 SVGAGI. V was clipped by 2 bases and J by 6 bases; unmatched bases: 2. This CDR3 is 14 amino acids long.

The chain carries TRBV30 and TRBJ1-5; D remains unclear. Trimming left V 2 bases short and J 1 base short, with 9 bases between. Germline CDR1 is GTSNPN and CDR2 is SVGIG (reference sequence). This CDR3 has 14 amino acids. The CDR3 loop reads CAWSKVASNQPQHF. DNA for the CDR3: TGTGCCTGGAGTAAGGTGGCGAGCAATCAGCCCCAGCATTTT. The whole variable domain, remainder taken from reference TRBV30 and TRBJ1-5, is SQTIHQWPATLVQPVGSPLSLECTVEGTSNPNLYWYRQAAGRGLQLLFYSVGIGQISSEVPQNLSASRPQDRQFILSSKKLLLSDSGFYLCAWSKVASNQPQHFGDGTRLSIL.

V is TRBV7-2 and J is TRBJ2-5, with TRBD2 matching over 7 bases. This CDR3 spans 15 amino acids. Germline loops: CDR1 SGHTA, CDR2 FQGNSA. V lost 5 bases, J lost 9 bases, and 15 bases stayed unmatched. The CDR3 is CASSIASSGPGAQYF. The CDR3 region has the DNA TGTGCCAGCAGCATTGCTTCTAGCGGCCCGGGGGCCCAGTACTTC.

The chain combines TRBV29-1 with TRBJ2-5; no clear D gene. This CDR3 contains 10 residues. V was trimmed by 2 bases and J by 5 bases, leaving 3 bases between them. Looked up from germline, CDR1 is SQVTM and CDR2 is ANQGSEA. CDR3 region: CSVERETQYF. The CDR3 nucleotides read TGCAGCGTTGAAAGGGAGACCCAGTACTTC. Supplemented by reference TRBV29-1 and TRBJ2-5, the full variable domain reads SAVISQKPSRDICQRGTSLTIQCQVDSQVTMMFWYRQQPGQSLTLIATANQGSEATYESGFVIDKFPISRPNLTFSTLTVSNMSPEDSSIYLCSVERETQYFGPGTRLLVL.

The chain carries TRBV13 and TRBJ1-6; 10 bases fit TRBD1. The CDR3 is 15 residues long. The germline CDR1 and CDR2 sequences are PRHDT and FYEKMQ (reference sequence). The V and J ends lost 4 bases and 9 bases, in that order; junction bases with no gene match: 6. The DNA for the CDR3 is TGTGCCAGCAGCTCGACAGGGGGCGTGGGTTCACCCCTCCACTTT. This gives the protein CASSSTGGVGSPLHF.

Only one count was recorded for this clone. This CDR3 reads CASSSPQGNTEAFF. CDR3 DNA sequence: TGTGCCAGCAGCTCACCACAGGGGAACACTGAAGCTTTCTTT. The rearrangement uses TRBV5-4 and TRBJ1-1; D is possibly TRBD1 (6 bases). The V gene's germline CDR1 is SGHNT and CDR2 YYREEE (reference sequence). V lost 3 bases and J 1 base, leaving 10 bases between the germline ends. The CDR3 contains 14 residues.

V usage is TRBV7-8 and J usage is TRBJ1-1; tentatively, D is TRBD1 (5 bases). The CDR3 has 15 amino acids. CDR1 is SGHVS and CDR2 is FQNEAQ in the germline V gene. Trimming pared 1 base from V and 3 bases from J, leaving 12 bases between. The CDR3: CASSLVPGTDTEAFF. CDR3 coding DNA: TGTGCCAGCAGCTTAGTCCCAGGGACCGACACTGAAGCTTTCTTT. Together with reference TRBV7-8 and TRBJ1-1, the CDR3 gives the full variable domain: GAGVSQSPRYKVAKRGQDVALRCDPISGHVSLFWYQQALGQGPEFLTYFQNEAQLDKSGLPSDRFFAERPEGSVSTLKIQRTQQEDSAVYLCASSLVPGTDTEAFFGQGTRLTVV.

V usage is TRBV9 and J usage is TRBJ1-6; D remains unclear. The V and J ends lost 3 bases and 0 bases respectively, with 7 bases between them. Looked up from germline, CDR1 is SGDLS and CDR2 is YYNGEE. The CDR3 spans 15 residues. The CDR3 coding sequence is TGTGCCAGCAGCGAGGACGGCTCCTATAATTCACCCCTCCACTTT. The encoded protein is CASSEDGSYNSPLHF.

The chain employs TRBV7-2 and TRBJ2-5; perhaps D is TRBD1 or TRBD2 (5 bases each). From germline, CDR1 is SGHTA and CDR2 FQGNSA. This CDR3 is 13 amino acids long. The V end lost 5 bases, the J end lost 5 bases, and 12 bases lay between the germline ends. Written as DNA, the CDR3 is TGTGCCAGCAGCCCGGGACCCGGGGAGACCCAGTACTTC. Translated: CASSPGPGETQYF. Full variable domain (rest looked up from reference TRBV7-2 and TRBJ2-5): GAGVSQSPSNKVTEKGKDVELRCDPISGHTALYWYRQSLGQGLEFLIYFQGNSAPDKSGLPSDRFSAERTGGSVSTLTIQRTQQEDSAVYLCASSPGPGETQYFGPGTRLLVL.

This clone was detected only once. This chain connects TRBV7-9 to TRBJ2-2; 8 nucleotides line up with TRBD1. CDR1 is SEHNR, CDR2 FQNEAQ, per germline (reference sequence). V was pared by 5 bases and J by 6 bases, with 2 bases of the junction left unmatched. CDR3 length: 13 amino acids. The CDR3 sequence is CASSGQGSGELFF. CDR3 nucleotides: TGTGCCAGCAGCGGACAGGGCTCCGGGGAGCTGTTTTTT.